What follows are 12 T cell receptor beta chains derived from one specimen sequenced in a study of blood T cell repertoires in COVID-19 (TCRdb year 2020). The library was produced with the immunoSEQ multiplex PCR assay. TCRdb took this table from immuneACCESS and kept in-frame rearrangements with V and J called. Such tables lack part of the clones; where checked against another copy, unresolved V genes explain under half of the gap, and the rest is unexplained. Recorded for this sample are about 48,000 clones; 65% to 90% of them occurred a single time. The ten most abundant clones make up 2.6% of the sample. Sequenced: peripheral blood. The source is an elderly woman with COVID-19, enrolled during active disease.

There are a few counts of this clone. The chain combines TRBV5-1 with TRBJ2-7; 8 positions match TRBD1. The junction had 5 bases not matched to a gene; V was cut back by 3 bases and J by 6 bases. Germline loops: CDR1 SGHRS, CDR2 YFSETQ. CDR3 length: 13 residues. CDR3 bases: TGCGCCAGCAGCTGGACAGGGACGGGCGAGCAGTACTTC. The encoded protein is CASSWTGTGEQYF.

V and J are TRBV5-1 and TRBJ2-7, with D unclear. This CDR3 is built from 14 residues. Per the germline V gene, CDR1 is SGHRS and CDR2 is YFSETQ. Trimming took off 4 bases at V and 0 bases at J, with 11 bases between the two ends. CDR3 bases: TGCGCCAGCAGCGCCAGGTCCTCCTCCTACGAGCAGTACTTC. It specifies CASSARSSSYEQYF.

The chain is built from TRBV2 and TRBJ2-1; TRBD1 is a possible D gene (5 bases). Germline loops: CDR1 SNHLY, CDR2 FYNNEI. CDR3 size: 15 residues. Trimming cost V 3 bases and J 6 bases, with 15 bases left between them. The CDR3 nucleotides are TGTGCCAGCAGTGATGGGGCCGCCCAGACCAATGAGCAGTTCTTC. Translating gives CASSDGAAQTNEQFF.

This sequence joins TRBV10-3 and TRBJ1-1; 7 nucleotides match TRBD1. Germline V gene data show CDR1 as ENHRY and CDR2 as SYGVKD. V shed 4 bases and J 0 bases; nucleotides not matched to a gene: 2. This CDR3 is built from 14 residues. The CDR3 DNA follows: TGTGCCATCAGTGGGGACAGCATGAACACTGAAGCTTTCTTT. The encoded protein is CAISGDSMNTEAFF.

The chain couples TRBV11-3 to TRBJ2-3, with 7 bases matching TRBD2. J was trimmed by 1 base and V by 2 bases; bases with no gene match: 9. The CDR3 is made up of 17 amino acids. Germline V gene lookup returns CDR1 SGHNT and CDR2 YENEEA. CDR3 in amino acids: CASSLRGGAGGTDTQYF. In DNA form, the CDR3 reads TGTGCCAGCAGCTTAAGGGGAGGGGCAGGAGGCACAGATACGCAGTATTTT. Full variable domain (missing parts from reference TRBV11-3 and TRBJ2-3): EAGVVQSPRYKIIEKKQPVAFWCNPISGHNTLYWYLQNLGQGPELLIRYENEEAVDDSQLPKDRFSAERLKGVDSTLKIQPAELGDSAVYLCASSLRGGAGGTDTQYFGPGTRLTVL.

The chain is built from TRBV28 and TRBJ2-2, with 8 bases identical to TRBD2. CDR1 is MDHEN and CDR2 is SYDVKM in the germline V gene. The CDR3 is 15 amino acids. With 6 bases clipped from V and 5 bases from J, the junction kept 8 bases outside the gene matches. The CDR3: CASRGSGILTGELFF. Written as DNA, the CDR3 is TGTGCCAGCAGGGGTAGCGGGATTCTTACCGGGGAGCTGTTTTTT.

This sequence joins TRBV10-2 and TRBJ1-1; no clear D. The germline V gene has CDR1 WSHSY and CDR2 SAAADI. This CDR3 contains 12 residues. With 10 bases removed from V and 5 bases from J, the gap between germline ends came to 14 bases. CDR3 residues: CATAVPGTEAFF. The DNA for the CDR3 is TGCGCCACCGCGGTCCCGGGGACTGAAGCTTTCTTT.

V and J are TRBV30 and TRBJ2-7; TRBD2 matches at 7 bases. V lost 3 bases, J lost 6 bases, and 2 bases stayed unmatched. Germline V CDR1 and CDR2: GTSNPN, SVGIG (reference sequence). The CDR3 runs to 11 residues. The CDR3 DNA is TGTGCCTGGAGGTTAGCGGGCGAGCAGTACTTC. Amino acids: CAWRLAGEQYF.

The chain employs TRBV28 and TRBJ1-4, with a possible D match to TRBD1 (6 bases). Looked up from germline, CDR1 is MDHEN and CDR2 is SYDVKM. The CDR3 runs to 15 residues. The V gene lost 5 bases and the J gene lost 2 bases, with 12 bases spanning the gap. The CDR3 loop is CASSPSQGTNEKLFF. CDR3 nucleotides: TGTGCCAGCAGTCCGAGCCAGGGGACTAATGAAAAACTGTTTTTT. The full variable domain, with the rest looked up from reference TRBV28 and TRBJ1-4, is DVKVTQSSRYLVKRTGEKVFLECVQDMDHENMFWYRQDPGLGLRLIYFSYDVKMKEKGDIPEGYSVSREKKERFSLILESASTNQTSMYLCASSPSQGTNEKLFFGSGTQLSVL.

CDR3 sequence reads: CASSTSDRVGNSPLHF. The CDR3 DNA reads as TGTGCCAGCAGCACCTCCGACAGGGTAGGCAATTCACCCCTCCACTTT. The J gene is TRBJ1-6, the V gene TRBV21-1; the table calls TRBD1, which could not be checked here. TRBV21-1 has pseudogene status. The CDR3 is 16 residues long.

This chain joins TRBV28 and TRBJ1-2, with 7 bases matching TRBD1. CDR1 MDHEN and CDR2 SYDVKM come from the germline V gene. This CDR3 is 14 amino acids long. V shed 3 bases and J 4 bases; nucleotides not matched to a gene: 5. CDR3 DNA: TGTGCCAGCAGTTTTCGGTCAGGGGGCTATGGCTACACCTTC. Encoded protein: CASSFRSGGYGYTF.

The chain recombines TRBV28 with TRBJ2-1, with D possibly matching TRBD2 (5 bases). In germline, CDR1 is MDHEN, CDR2 SYDVKM. V was shortened by 6 bases and J by 8 bases, with 17 bases between the two germline ends. This CDR3 contains 14 residues. In DNA form, the CDR3 reads TGTGCCAGCAGGACGACTATCGAACGTGATGAGCAGTTCTTC. Translating gives CASRTTIERDEQFF. The complete variable domain, with remaining parts taken from reference TRBV28 and TRBJ2-1, reads DVKVTQSSRYLVKRTGEKVFLECVQDMDHENMFWYRQDPGLGLRLIYFSYDVKMKEKGDIPEGYSVSREKKERFSLILESASTNQTSMYLCASRTTIERDEQFFGPGTRLTVL.